The clone carrying this T cell receptor (beta chain) was counted at least ten times. Its specificity is not known. Authors of the study amplified TCR beta CDR3 regions from RNA transcripts. When the TCR CDR3 underwent first-round RT-PCR, the HTBI primer set was used. TCRdb re-derived calls from the multiplex PCR reads in MiXCR, one entry per CDR3 protein. The sample has fewer than 500,000 distinct CDR3 sequences, around an eighth seen once; the top ten hold around 21%. Per the germline V gene, CDR1 is SGHDN and CDR2 is FVKESK. This CDR3 is 14 amino acids long. V was trimmed by 2 bases and J by 7 bases, leaving 13 bases between them. These data are taken from a study of T cells in Graves' hyperthyroidism and ophthalmopathy. Each patient was aged 18 to 65 and had newly diagnosed hyperthyroidism of under 2 months' duration. General study findings and limits: Among thyroid clonotypes expanded above 0.001, most also appeared in blood. A 13 V-J signature model discriminated ophthalmopathy versus stable hyperthyroidism. Model-based prediction identified ophthalmopathy a median approximately 6.2 months prior to its onset.

What was sequenced was blood. The V call is TRBV14, the J call TRBJ2-3; D unclear. The clonotype comes from a man younger than 40 with Graves' hyperthyroidism that later progressed to Graves' ophthalmopathy. CDR3 bases: TGTGCCAGCAGCCAATTCGCCAGTATTCATACGCAGTATTTT. It specifies CASSQFASIHTQYF. The full variable domain, completed using reference TRBV14 and TRBJ2-3, is EAGVTQFPSHSVIEKGQTVTLRCDPISGHDNLYWYRRVMGKEIKFLLHFVKESKQDESGMPNNRFLAERTGGTYSTLKVQPAELEDSGVYFCASSQFASIHTQYFGPGTRLTVL.